A single T cell receptor beta chain is shown here with its context. This sample is part of a study of blood T cell repertoires in COVID-19. Background on the study: Samples taken during acute and convalescent COVID-19 were collected in the United States, Italy and Spain.

Germline values: CDR1 MDHEN, CDR2 SYDVKM. The ends were cut back, 3 bases at V and 0 bases at J, with 12 bases in the middle. CDR3 length: 17 residues. Study processing details: Counts of nucleated cells, estimated from reference gene primer amplification, were obtained. Profiled with immunoSEQ multiplex PCR; TCRdb holds only in-frame clones, not every one. V and J calls and clone size follow that table, whereas D and trimming were derived from the DNA. The data contain 95,000 or so clones, 89% of them singletons. Sequenced input: peripheral blood. The chain is built from TRBV28 and TRBJ1-6; TRBD1 might be the D (5 bases). The clonotype was recovered from a woman in her seventies with acute or convalescent COVID-19. Written as DNA, the CDR3 is TGTGCCAGCAGTTTGGTTGGGGGAGGCTCCTATAATTCACCCCTCCACTTT. Residues: CASSLVGGGSYNSPLHF.